This T cell receptor (beta chain) was sequenced during a study of shared clonotypes between healthy human individuals. Study overall: There were three CD4 naive, three CD4 memory, two CD8 naive and one CD8 memory plates per donor. Study-wide results and caveats: Depth of sequencing was expected to influence donor clonotype sharing.

It was into CD45RA+ naive and CD45RA-negative memory subsets that the CD4+ cells were split. The assay was immunoSEQ multiplex PCR, and TCRdb's table has in-frame clones only and misses some. The data hold about 1.5 million clones, with about 96% observed a single time. This clone was found once. Its target is not known. The sequenced material came from naive CD4+ T cells sorted from blood. Subset denoted: CD45RA+ positively selected. This clonotype was sampled from a man aged 25-40 years in good health.

CDR3 DNA sequence: TGTGCCAGCAGTCTGGGACAGGAAAACACTGAAGCTTTCTTT. Residues: CASSLGQENTEAFF. V is TRBV6-6 and J is TRBJ1-1; TRBD1 aligns across 8 bases. Unmatched junction bases numbered 4, after V lost 5 bases and J lost 2 bases. Germline loops: CDR1 MNHNY, CDR2 SVGAGI (reference sequence). The CDR3 has 14 residues.